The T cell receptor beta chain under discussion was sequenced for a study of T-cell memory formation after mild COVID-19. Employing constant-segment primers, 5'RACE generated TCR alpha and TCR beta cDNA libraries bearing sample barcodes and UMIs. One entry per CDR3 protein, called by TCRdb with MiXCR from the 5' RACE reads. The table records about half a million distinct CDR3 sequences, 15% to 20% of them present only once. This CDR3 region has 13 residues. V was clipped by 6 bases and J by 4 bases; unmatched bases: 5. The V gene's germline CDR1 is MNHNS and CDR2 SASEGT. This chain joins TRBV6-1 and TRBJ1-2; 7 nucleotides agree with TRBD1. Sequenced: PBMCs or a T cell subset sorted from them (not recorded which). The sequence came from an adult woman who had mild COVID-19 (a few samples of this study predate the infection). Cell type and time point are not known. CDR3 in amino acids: CASRQTGPYGYTF. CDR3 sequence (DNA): TGTGCCAGCAGGCAGACAGGGCCCTATGGCTACACCTTC.